This TCR beta chain was sequenced in a study of blood T cell repertoires in COVID-19. Study-wide background: There were acute and convalescent COVID-19 samples, and they came from the United States, Italy and Spain. Sources were T cells, B-cell-depleted T cells, or PBMCs; the material itself was cDNA or gDNA.

V lost 5 bases and J lost 7; bases outside the gene matches: 11. Germline lookup yields CDR1 LNHDA and CDR2 SQIVND (reference sequence). The CDR3 consists of 16 residues. Original methodology: Researchers report that nucleated cell counts were estimated from reference gene primer amplification. Sequencing used immunoSEQ multiplex PCR; TCRdb keeps in-frame clones, though not all of them. V and J calls and clone size are given by that table; D and trimming were obtained from the DNA. The sample includes some 200,000 clones, roughly 86% of them seen just once. The chain joins TRBV19 to TRBJ2-2, with 9 bases matching TRBD2. What was sequenced was peripheral blood. The sequence came from a man between 65 and 80 years old with acute or convalescent COVID-19. The CDR3 region is CASSVSPAGGGGELFF. CDR3 coding DNA: TGTGCCAGTAGTGTCTCCCCAGCGGGAGGTGGCGGGGAGCTGTTTTTT.